This T cell receptor beta chain was captured in a study of technical replicates of blood from several donors. Only in-frame clones appear in the TCRdb table, and some are missing; sequencing was by immunoSEQ multiplex PCR. The sample holds 75,000 to 90,000 clones, approximately 95% seen once. The V end lost 0 bases, the J end lost 11 bases, and 13 bases lay between the germline ends. Looked up from germline, CDR1 is LGHNA and CDR2 is YSLEER. The CDR3 length is 13 residues. Sequenced sample: T cells isolated from PBMCs. The chain carries TRBV4-3 and TRBJ1-1; D is perhaps TRBD1 (5 bases). The clonotype was recovered from a human donor in good health. The chain's CDR3 is CASSQEMGRRAFF. DNA for the CDR3: TGCGCCAGCAGCCAAGAAATGGGGCGCCGGGCTTTCTTT.